Listed here are 7 T cell receptor beta chains from one sample, sequenced in a study of response to subunit inactivated influenza vaccine. MiXCR, run by TCRdb on the RT-PCR reads, gives a single entry per CDR3 protein. The table records approximately 300,000 distinct CDR3 sequences, around 20% of them present only once. The sample consisted of PBMCs from blood, taken about 20 months after vaccination. All receptors come from a man aged 45-69 years who received an inactivated influenza vaccine.

This clonotype was observed many times. The gene calls are TRBV10-3 and TRBJ1-4; D gene ambiguous. V shed 5 bases and J shed 7 bases, with 5 bases lying between them. Germline V lookup: CDR1 ENHRY, CDR2 SYGVKD. The CDR3 extends over 11 amino acids. The CDR3 sequence: CAISSGEKLFF. In DNA, the CDR3 is TGTGCCATCAGTAGTGGTGAAAAACTGTTTTTT.

V and J are TRBV14 and TRBJ1-3; D unclear. V lost 2 bases and J lost 0, with 11 bases in between. There are 16 residues in the CDR3. Germline V gene lookup returns CDR1 SGHDN and CDR2 FVKESK. The CDR3 is CASSQLSLASGNTIYF. The CDR3 DNA sequence: TGTGCCAGCAGCCAACTAAGTCTTGCCTCTGGAAACACCATATATTTT.

The rearrangement joins TRBV14 to TRBJ1-6, with D uncertain. V lost 1 base and J lost 7, with 23 bases in between. Germline loops: CDR1 SGHDN, CDR2 FVKESK. The length of the CDR3 is 19 residues. In nucleotides, the CDR3 is TGTGCCAGCAGCCAAGGGTCCCTCCGGAACCCGTTATTCAATTCACCCCTCCACTTT. It codes for CASSQGSLRNPLFNSPLHF.

This clonotype was counted ten times or more. V usage is TRBV29-1 and J usage is TRBJ1-2; 7 bases align to TRBD1. V lost 7 bases, J lost 7 bases, and 12 bases stayed unmatched. CDR3 length equals 13 residues. CDR1 is SQVTM, CDR2 ANQGSEA, per germline. This chain's CDR3 is CSAQEVTGAGYTF. The CDR3 DNA reads TGCAGCGCACAGGAAGTTACAGGGGCTGGCTACACCTTC.

This clonotype has only a few counts. The chain combines TRBV5-6 with TRBJ2-1; D is ambiguous. Between the trimmed V and J ends, which lost 1 base and 4 bases, there was a span of 9 bases. Germline V gene sequence: CDR1 SGHDT, CDR2 YYEEEE. The CDR3 has 14 residues. The CDR3 here is CASSLINSYNEQFF. Here the CDR3 DNA reads TGTGCCAGCAGCTTGATCAACAGTTACAATGAGCAGTTCTTC.

The chain carries TRBV6-2 or TRBV6-3 and TRBJ2-7, with 13 bases identical to TRBD2. The CDR3 is 17 amino acids. The V gene end was trimmed by 0 bases and the J gene end by 1 base; junction bases not matched to a gene: 3. Germline V gene lookup returns CDR1 MNHEY and CDR2 SVGEGT. The CDR3 DNA follows: TGTGCCAGCAGTTACTCGCGGGGACTAGCGGGGTCCTACGAGCAGTACTTC. It is translated as CASSYSRGLAGSYEQYF.

The V gene is TRBV30, the J gene TRBJ1-1; tentatively, D is TRBD1 (5 bases). Germline V gene lookup returns CDR1 GTSNPN and CDR2 SVGIG (reference sequence). Trimming removed 0 bases from V and 3 bases from J, with 20 bases in between. This CDR3 spans 17 amino acids. CDR3 region: CAWSVRGLQFRYTEAFF. The CDR3 DNA is TGTGCCTGGAGTGTGAGGGGCCTTCAGTTCCGGTACACTGAAGCTTTCTTT.